This T cell receptor beta chain comes out of a study of spatial heterogeneity in lung cancer. Regarding the study as a whole: Counts of expanded alpha and beta TCRs within tumors tracked the tumor nonsynonymous mutation count.

This CDR3 has 15 amino acids. Trimming took 6 bases from V and 1 from J, leaving 10 bases between them. Time point here: sample taken at primary tumor resection. TCRdb fed the 5' RACE reads into MiXCR, producing one record per CDR3 protein. This table has around 20,000 distinct CDR3 sequences, 7.5% appearing once. This clonotype was counted at least ten times. Its specificity is not known. This TCR was recovered from a male donor with early-stage non-small cell lung cancer. The rearrangement links TRBV12-3 or TRBV12-4 to TRBJ2-6, with D unclear. Sequencing used lung tumor tissue, obtained at surgery. CDR3 loop: CASRSTGSGANVLTF. The CDR3 nucleotides are TGTGCCAGCAGGTCGACCGGTTCTGGGGCCAACGTCCTGACTTTC.